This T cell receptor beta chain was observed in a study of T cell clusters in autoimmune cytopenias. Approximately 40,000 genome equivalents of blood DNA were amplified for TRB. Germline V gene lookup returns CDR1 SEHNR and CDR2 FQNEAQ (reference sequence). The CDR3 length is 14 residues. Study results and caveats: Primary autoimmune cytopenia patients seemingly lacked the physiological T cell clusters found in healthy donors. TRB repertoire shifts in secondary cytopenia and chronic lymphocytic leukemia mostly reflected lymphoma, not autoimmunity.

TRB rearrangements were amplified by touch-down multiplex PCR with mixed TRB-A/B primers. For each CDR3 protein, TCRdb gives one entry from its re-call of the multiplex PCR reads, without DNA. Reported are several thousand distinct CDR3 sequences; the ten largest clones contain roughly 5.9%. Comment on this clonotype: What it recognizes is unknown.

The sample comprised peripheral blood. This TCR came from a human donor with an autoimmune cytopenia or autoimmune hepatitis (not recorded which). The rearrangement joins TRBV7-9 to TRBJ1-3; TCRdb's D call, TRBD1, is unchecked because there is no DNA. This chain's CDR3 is CASSSGQGKGTIYF.